The sequence of this TCR beta chain was determined in a study of T cell responses to AZD1222 COVID-19 vaccine. The data were produced by immunoSEQ multiplex PCR, yet TCRdb's version contains in-frame clones alone and is incomplete. The sample lists over 150,000 clones; approximately 87% were seen once. The germline V gene encodes CDR1 SGHNT and CDR2 YYREEE (reference sequence). Trimming at V came to 4 bases and at J to 4 bases, leaving 7 bases not matched to a gene. The CDR3 sequence is 14 residues long. The sequences come from peripheral blood, collected on day 0 of MenACWY control vaccination. The chain employs TRBV5-4 and TRBJ2-7; 8 bases align to TRBD1. This receptor was taken from an adult in good health. CDR3: CASSPMDREYEQYF. The DNA for the CDR3 is TGTGCCAGCAGCCCCATGGACAGGGAGTACGAGCAGTACTTC.